This entry is about one T cell receptor beta chain. Sequencing was performed with immunoSEQ multiplex PCR; in TCRdb, only in-frame clones are kept and a portion is missing. In the table there are over 60,000 clones, around 90% of which are singletons. The data were obtained in a study of OX40 agonist ivuxolimab in advanced cancers. Whole-study context: Partial responses were achieved by three patients: one hepatocellular carcinoma, two cutaneous melanoma.

CDR1 and CDR2 (germline): SGHTA, FQGNSA. The V end lost 5 bases, the J end lost 3 bases, and 17 bases lay between the germline ends. The CDR3 has 16 amino acids. Sequenced here: CD4+ or CD8+ T cells sorted from blood, sampled in a trial of the OX40 agonist ivuxolimab. This TCR was sampled from an adult with an advanced solid tumor such as melanoma, head and neck, liver or kidney cancer. The chain employs TRBV7-2 and TRBJ2-4; D possibly corresponds to TRBD1 (5 bases). CDR3 coding DNA: TGTGCCAGCAGCGGATACAGGCCCCCGGGCAAAAACATTCAGTACTTC. This sequence encodes CASSGYRPPGKNIQYF.